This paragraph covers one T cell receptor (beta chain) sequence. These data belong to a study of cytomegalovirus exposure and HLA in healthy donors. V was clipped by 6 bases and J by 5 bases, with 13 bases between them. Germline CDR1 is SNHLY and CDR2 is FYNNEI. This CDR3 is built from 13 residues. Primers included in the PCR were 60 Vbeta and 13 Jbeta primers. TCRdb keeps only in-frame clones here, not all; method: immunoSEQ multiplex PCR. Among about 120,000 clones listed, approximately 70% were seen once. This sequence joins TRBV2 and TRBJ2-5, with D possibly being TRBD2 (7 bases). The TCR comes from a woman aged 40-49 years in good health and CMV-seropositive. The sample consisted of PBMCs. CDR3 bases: TGTGCCAGCAGGGGGGGGCCCAGCGAGACCCAGTACTTC. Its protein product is CASRGGPSETQYF.